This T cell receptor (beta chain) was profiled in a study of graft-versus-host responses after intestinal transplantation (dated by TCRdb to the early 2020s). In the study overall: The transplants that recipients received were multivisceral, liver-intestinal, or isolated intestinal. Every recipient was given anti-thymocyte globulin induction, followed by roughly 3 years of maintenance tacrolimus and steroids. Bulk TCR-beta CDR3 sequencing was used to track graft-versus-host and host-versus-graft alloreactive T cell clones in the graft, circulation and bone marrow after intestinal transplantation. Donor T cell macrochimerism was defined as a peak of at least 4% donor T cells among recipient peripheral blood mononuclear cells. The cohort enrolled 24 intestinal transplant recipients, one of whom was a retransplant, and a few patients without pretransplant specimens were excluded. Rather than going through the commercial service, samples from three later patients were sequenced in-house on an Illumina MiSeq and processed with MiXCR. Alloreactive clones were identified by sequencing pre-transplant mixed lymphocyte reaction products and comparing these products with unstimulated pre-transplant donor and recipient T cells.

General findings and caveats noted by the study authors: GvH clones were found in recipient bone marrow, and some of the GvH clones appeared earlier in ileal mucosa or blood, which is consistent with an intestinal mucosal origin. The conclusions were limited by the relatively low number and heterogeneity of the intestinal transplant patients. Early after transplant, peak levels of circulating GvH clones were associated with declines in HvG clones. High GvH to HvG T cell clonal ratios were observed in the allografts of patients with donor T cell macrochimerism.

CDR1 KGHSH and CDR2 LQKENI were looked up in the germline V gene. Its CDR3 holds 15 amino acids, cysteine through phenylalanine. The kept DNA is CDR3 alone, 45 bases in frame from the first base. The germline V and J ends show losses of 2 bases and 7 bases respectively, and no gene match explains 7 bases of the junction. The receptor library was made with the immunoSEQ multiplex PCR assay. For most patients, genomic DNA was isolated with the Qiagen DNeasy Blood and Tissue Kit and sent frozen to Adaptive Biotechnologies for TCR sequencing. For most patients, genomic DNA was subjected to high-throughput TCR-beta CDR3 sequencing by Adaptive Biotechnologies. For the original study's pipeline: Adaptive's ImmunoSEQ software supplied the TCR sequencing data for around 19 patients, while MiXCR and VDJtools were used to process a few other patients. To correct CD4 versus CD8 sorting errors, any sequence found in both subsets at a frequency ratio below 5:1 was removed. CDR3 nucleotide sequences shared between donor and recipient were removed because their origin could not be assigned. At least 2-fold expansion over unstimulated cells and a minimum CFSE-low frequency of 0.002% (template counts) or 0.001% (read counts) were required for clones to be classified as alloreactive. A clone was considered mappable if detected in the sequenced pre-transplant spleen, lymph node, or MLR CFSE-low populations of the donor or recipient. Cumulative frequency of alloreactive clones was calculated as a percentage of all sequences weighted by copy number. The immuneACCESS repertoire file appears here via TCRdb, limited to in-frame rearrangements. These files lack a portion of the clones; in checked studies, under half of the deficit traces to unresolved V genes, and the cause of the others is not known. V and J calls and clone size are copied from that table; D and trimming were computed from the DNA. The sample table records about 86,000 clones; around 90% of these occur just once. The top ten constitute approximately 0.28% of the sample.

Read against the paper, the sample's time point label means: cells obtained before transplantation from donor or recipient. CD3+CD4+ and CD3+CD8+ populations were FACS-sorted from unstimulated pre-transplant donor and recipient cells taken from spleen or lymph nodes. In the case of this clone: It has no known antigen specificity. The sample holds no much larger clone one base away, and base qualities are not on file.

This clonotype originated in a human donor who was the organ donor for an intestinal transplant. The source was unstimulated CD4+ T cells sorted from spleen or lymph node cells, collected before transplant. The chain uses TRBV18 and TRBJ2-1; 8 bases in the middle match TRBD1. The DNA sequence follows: TGTGCCAGCTCACCAGCTCAGGGGGCGAGGAATGAGCAGTTCTTC. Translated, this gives CASSPAQGARNEQFF.